This is a list of T cell receptor beta chains from one sample in a study of T cell repertoires in cytomegalovirus infection. TCRdb called the reads again in MiXCR, with one record for every CDR3 protein. The sample shows more than 140,000 distinct CDR3 sequences, 5.5% to 7% of them seen only once. Sequencing input: PBMCs. These TCRs come from a human donor in good health (CMV status not recorded). Some clones in this sample may be carry-over from other donors' samples. CDR3s include the opening cysteine and the closing phenylalanine or tryptophan. The D gene is left open where the match is weak. Clone size appears in some rows only: once, few, many, or a class for an expanded clone.

TRBJ2-5 many 17 . TRBV7-2 TGTGCCAGCAGCTTAAGGAGGGACGTCGGGTACCAAGAGACCCAGTACTTC CASSLRRDVGYQETQYF
TRBJ2-5 many 12 . TRBV20-1 TGCAGTGCTAGAGTGCTAACGGAGACCCAGTACTTC CSARVLTETQYF
TRBJ2-2 few 15 . TRBV2 TGTGCCAGCAGTATGGAGGGCCAAGGCTCCGGGGAGCTGTTTTTT CASSMEGQGSGELFF
TRBJ2-3 many 15 . TRBV7-2 TGTGCCAGCAGAACAGGGTCGGACGGGGCAGATACGCAGTATTTT CASRTGSDGADTQYF
TRBJ2-3 many 14 . TRBV11-3 TGTGCCAGCAGCTTAGGATGGGGCACAGATACGCAGTATTTT CASSLGWGTDTQYF
TRBJ1-2 few 11 . TRBV29-1 TGCAGCGCGAGAGGGGAAGGTGGCTACACCTTC CSARGEGGYTF
TRBJ2-2 many 17 TRBD1 TRBV7-3 TGTGCCAGCAGCGCCCGCCAGACAGGGGGCATCACCGGGGAGCTGTTTTTT CASSARQTGGITGELFF
TRBJ2-4 many 16 . TRBV7-2 TGTGCCAGCAGCCACCGCGGGGATGCGGCCAAAAACATTCAGTACTTC CASSHRGDAAKNIQYF
TRBJ2-5 many 16 . TRBV7-9 TGTGCCAGCAGCTTAGGATCGGGGACAAGACAAGAGACCCAGTACTTC CASSLGSGTRQETQYF
TRBJ1-5 . 15 TRBD1 TRBV28 TGTGCCAGCAGTGTTCTAGGGACAGGGAATCAGCCCCAGCATTTT CASSVLGTGNQPQHF
TRBJ1-5 many 13 . TRBV12-3/TRBV12-4 TGTGCCAGCAGTTTAGGGCGAGAACAGCCCCAGCATTTT CASSLGREQPQHF
TRBJ1-1 many 13 . TRBV7-9 TGTGCCAGCAGCTACCTGACAGACCCGGAAACTTTCTTT CASSYLTDPETFF
TRBJ1-5 many 15 TRBD1 TRBV7-2 TGTGCCAGCAGCGCGGACAGGGGGTACAATCAGCCCCAGCATTTT CASSADRGYNQPQHF
TRBJ1-6 many 14 . TRBV7-2 TGTGCCAGCAGCTTATTCCCTTTCAATTCACCCCTCCACTTT CASSLFPFNSPLHF
TRBJ2-7 few 11 . TRBV30 TGTGCCTGGAGTACCACCTACGAGCAGTACTTC CAWSTTYEQYF
TRBJ2-5 many 16 . TRBV7-2 TGTGCCAGCAGCTTATTAGGGGGGATCGACCAAGAGACCCAGTACTTC CASSLLGGIDQETQYF
TRBJ2-3 many 13 TRBD2 TRBV28 TGTGCCATCCCGGGGGGAGGTGCGGATACGCAGTATTTT CAIPGGGADTQYF
TRBJ1-3 few 15 TRBD1 TRBV20-1 TGCAGTGCCGTAACAGGGGGCTTCTCTGGAAACACCATATATTTT CSAVTGGFSGNTIYF
TRBJ1-1 . 9 . TRBV11-2 TGTGCCACCCAAACGGGACAAGTGTTT CATQTGQVF
TRBJ1-1 many 15 . TRBV7-2 TGTGCCAGCAGCTTAGGCGCGGGTTCGGGCACTGAAGCTTTCTTT CASSLGAGSGTEAFF
TRBJ2-6 few 18 TRBD1 TRBV18 TGTGCCAGCTCACAGATTGGGACAGTCGTCTCTGGGGCCAACGTCCTGACTTTC CASSQIGTVVSGANVLTF
TRBJ2-3 many 13 . TRBV7-8 TGTGCCAGCAGCTTAGAGGGTTATGGAGCGCAGTATTTT CASSLEGYGAQYF
TRBJ2-7 . 14 . TRBV5-1 TGCGCCAGCACCCCCCGGGACACCTCCTACGAGCAGTACTTC CASTPRDTSYEQYF
TRBJ2-1 many 17 TRBD2 TRBV7-2 TGTGCCAGCAGCTTAAACCTAGCGGGGAACTCCTACAATGAGCAGTTCTTC CASSLNLAGNSYNEQFF
TRBJ2-1 many 17 TRBD2 TRBV7-2 TGTGCCAGCAGCTTAGGACTAGCGGGGGCTGGGTACAATGAGCAGTTCTTC CASSLGLAGAGYNEQFF
TRBJ2-7 many 14 . TRBV7-2 TGTGCCAGCAGCTTAGACGTAAGCTCCTACGAGCAGTACTTC CASSLDVSSYEQYF
TRBJ1-1 many 17 . TRBV7-9 TGTGCCAGCAGCTTAAAGGGGGGCGCCGAGAAGAACACTGAAGCTTTCTTT CASSLKGGAEKNTEAFF
TRBJ1-1 many 21 . TRBV28 TGTGCCAGCAGTTTTTCACTATATCGGGGCGGGGAAGGGTCGTTTATTGCTGAAGCTTTCTTT CASSFSLYRGGEGSFIAEAFF
TRBJ2-6 many 14 . TRBV25-1 TGTGCCAGCAGTGTAGGGAGCGGGGCCAACGTCCTGACTTTC CASSVGSGANVLTF
TRBJ2-5 many 13 TRBD2 TRBV20-1 TGCAGTGCGGGACTAGCGGGGCAAGAGACCCAGTACTTC CSAGLAGQETQYF
TRBJ2-1 many 16 . TRBV7-2 TGTGCCAGCAGCTTAAGTAACAGGGCCTCCTACAATGAGCAGTTCTTC CASSLSNRASYNEQFF
TRBJ2-3 few 14 . TRBV20-1 TGCAGTGCAGAAGGGCGGCAAAGGGCAGATACGCAGTATTTT CSAEGRQRADTQYF
TRBJ2-3 many 13 TRBD1 TRBV7-2 TGTGCCAGCAGCTTACAGGGGGCAGATACGCAGTATTTT CASSLQGADTQYF
TRBJ1-2 many 16 . TRBV4-2 TGTGCCAGCAGCCAGGACCCTTACTATAAGGACTATGGCTACACCTTC CASSQDPYYKDYGYTF
TRBJ1-5 . 13 . TRBV19 TGTGCCAGTAAGAGCGGGCCTTACCAGCCCCAGCATTTT CASKSGPYQPQHF
TRBJ2-7 many 14 TRBD2 TRBV7-2 TGTGCCAGCAGCTTACGAGCGGGGAGGGGTGAGCAGTACTTC CASSLRAGRGEQYF
TRBJ2-2 . 16 . TRBV14 TGTGCCAGCAGCCAAACGGGGGCCCCTAACACCGGGGAGCTGTTTTTT CASSQTGAPNTGELFF
TRBJ2-4 many 17 TRBD1 TRBV7-2 TGTGCCAGCAGCCCCGACAGGGATCCTAGGAAAAAAAACATTCAGTACTTC CASSPDRDPRKKNIQYF
TRBJ2-5 . 18 . TRBV14 TGTGCCAGCAGCCAATCTTTTAGGGCAGGGCCTTTCCAAGAGACCCAGTACTTC CASSQSFRAGPFQETQYF
TRBJ2-7 many 10 . TRBV30 TGTGCCGGAGGCTCCTACGAGCAGTACTTC CAGGSYEQYF
TRBJ1-2 many 12 . TRBV7-8 TGTGCCAGCAGCCTTACAGGGATAGGCTACACCTTC CASSLTGIGYTF
TRBJ1-2 few 12 . TRBV29-1 TGCAGCGCCGAAGGCAGTAACTATGGCTACACCTTC CSAEGSNYGYTF
TRBJ2-1 few 14 . TRBV20-1 TGCAGTGCTCATCCACGGAAGGTGCCTAATGAGCAGTTCTTC CSAHPRKVPNEQFF
TRBJ2-7 many 16 . TRBV7-2 TGTGCCAGCAGCTTACTACAGGGAGGATGGGGCTACGAGCAGTACTTC CASSLLQGGWGYEQYF
TRBJ1-3 few 17 . TRBV5-1 TGCGCCAGCAGCTCGGGAATCGGGGGACGCTCTGGAAACACCATATATTTT CASSSGIGGRSGNTIYF